The 25 T cell receptor beta chains given below trace back to one sample, sequenced in a study of patients and donors after allogeneic stem cell transplantation. Using its own MiXCR run on the RT-PCR reads, TCRdb lists one record per CDR3 protein. The table shows 70,000 to 100,000 distinct CDR3 sequences, with 4% to 5% occurring only once. The sequencing sample was made of blood, either unsorted or a sorted T cell fraction (not recorded which). These receptors were taken from a human donor who was either an allogeneic HSCT recipient or a stem cell or donor lymphocyte infusion donor (not recorded which). It is not recorded whose cells these are; they may come from a transplant donor.

This clonotype was detected many times. CDR3 region: CASSLGPSNTEAFF. The CDR3 DNA sequence: TGTGCCAGCAGCTTAGGCCCGTCGAACACTGAAGCTTTCTTT. V and J are TRBV7-8 and TRBJ1-1; D is unresolved. Between the trimmed V and J ends, which lost 1 base and 1 base, there was a span of 7 bases. The CDR3 is 14 residues long. Germline lookup yields CDR1 SGHVS and CDR2 FQNEAQ.

This clonotype was detected a few times. The DNA for the CDR3 is TGTGCCAGCAGCACGGGTAGCGGGTTCTACGAGCAGTACTTC. Translated, it gives CASSTGSGFYEQYF. The V gene is TRBV5-4, the J gene TRBJ2-7; 7 bases align to TRBD2. CDR3 length: 14 amino acids. In germline, CDR1 is SGHNT, CDR2 YYREEE (reference sequence). Trimming cost V 4 bases and J 3 bases; bases outside gene matches: 7.

This clonotype has a count of ten or more. The chain joins TRBV4-1 to TRBJ2-3; D call uncertain. Trimming cost V 5 bases and J 6 bases, with 12 bases left between them. Germline CDR1 MGHRA, CDR2 YSYEKL. The CDR3 runs to 13 residues. The CDR3 nucleotides read TGCGCCAGCAGCTTAAAAGGGTCTGATACGCAGTATTTT. The encoded protein is CASSLKGSDTQYF.

This clonotype was seen repeatedly, ten times or more. The J gene is TRBJ1-2, the V gene TRBV19; D uncertain. Trimming removed 5 bases from V and 4 bases from J, with 8 bases in between. Germline lookup yields CDR1 LNHDA and CDR2 SQIVND (reference sequence). The length of the CDR3 is 12 residues. CDR3 loop: CASSFSAYGYTF. The CDR3 DNA follows: TGTGCCAGTAGTTTTAGTGCCTATGGCTACACCTTC. Supplemented by reference TRBV19 and TRBJ1-2, the full variable domain reads DGGITQSPKYLFRKEGQNVTLSCEQNLNHDAMYWYRQDPGQGLRLIYYSQIVNDFQKGDIAEGYSVSREKKESFPLTVTSAQKNPTAFYLCASSFSAYGYTFGSGTRLTVV.

This clonotype has a count of ten or more. This rearrangement joins TRBV18 to TRBJ2-1, with D perhaps matching TRBD1 (5 bases). CDR1 and CDR2 (germline): KGHSH, LQKENI. Trimming took off 4 bases at V and 6 bases at J, with 10 bases between the two ends. This CDR3 spans 13 amino acids. CDR3: CASSQGLANEQFF. As DNA, the CDR3 is TGTGCCAGCTCACAGGGGTTGGCCAATGAGCAGTTCTTC.

This clonotype came up many times. Relative to the germline gene, one junction end is altered; a read error may explain this. This chain links TRBV7-6 with TRBJ2-7, with 8 bases identical to TRBD2. This CDR3 is built from 14 residues. The V gene's germline CDR1 is SGHVS and CDR2 FNYEAQ. CDR3 bases: TGTGCCAGCAGCTTAGGCGGGGGGTCCTCCGAGCAGTACTTC. Encoded protein: CASSLGGGSSEQYF.

This clonotype was found many times. The chain links TRBV7-9 to TRBJ2-4; D may be TRBD2 (5 bases). Trimming removed 3 bases at V and 0 bases at J, with 6 bases between. The V gene's germline CDR1 is SEHNR and CDR2 FQNEAQ (reference sequence). This CDR3 region has 14 residues. The CDR3 DNA follows: TGTGCCAGCAGCTTCCGGGGAGCCAAAAACATTCAGTACTTC. Protein product: CASSFRGAKNIQYF.

This clonotype was detected only a few times. The V and J genes are TRBV19 and TRBJ2-3; 7 bases are shared with TRBD1. Germline V gives CDR1 LNHDA, CDR2 SQIVND (reference sequence). V lost 8 bases, J lost 0 bases, and 14 bases stayed unmatched. The CDR3 totals 17 residues. The chain's CDR3 is CASGKGEGATSTDTQYF. CDR3 DNA: TGTGCCAGTGGGAAGGGTGAGGGGGCGACTAGCACAGATACGCAGTATTTT.

Comments on this clonotype: Lacking the conserved final phenylalanine or tryptophan, this CDR3 likely reflects a read error. This chain uses TRBV18 with TRBJ1-2; 8 nucleotides align to TRBD1. The V gene's germline CDR1 is KGHSH and CDR2 LQKENI. This CDR3 is built from 15 residues. After removal of 3 bases from V and 0 bases from J, the junction contained 3 bases not matched to a gene. The CDR3 is CASSPTGDTNYGYTI. In DNA, the CDR3 is TGTGCCAGCTCACCGACAGGGGACACTAACTATGGCTACACCATC.

This clonotype was picked up many times. The V gene is TRBV6-1, the J gene TRBJ2-1; D is uncertain. The CDR3 loop spans 15 amino acids. Trimming stripped 2 bases from V and 0 bases from J, with 8 bases between. Germline values: CDR1 MNHNS, CDR2 SASEGT. DNA of the CDR3: TGTGCCAGCAGTGAACTCATGAGCTCCTACAATGAGCAGTTCTTC. Its translation is CASSELMSSYNEQFF.

This chain joins TRBV20-1 and TRBJ2-5; 7 bases line up with TRBD2. Germline-derived CDR1 and CDR2 are DFQATT and SNEGSKA (reference sequence). V lost 1 base, J lost 0 bases, and 11 bases stayed unmatched. The CDR3 totals 17 residues. The DNA for the CDR3 is TGCAGTGCTAGAGCGGCGTTGCAGGGAGGGGACCAAGAGACCCAGTACTTC. It codes for CSARAALQGGDQETQYF.

This clonotype was counted at least ten times. This rearrangement joins TRBV5-1 to TRBJ2-5, with 8 positions matching TRBD2. J lost 5 bases, V lost 7 bases, and 13 bases had no gene match. The CDR3 spans 15 residues. Germline V gene lookup returns CDR1 SGHRS and CDR2 YFSETQ. CDR3 residues: CASRRQRGPGETQYF. DNA of the CDR3: TGCGCCAGCCGAAGGCAGCGGGGGCCGGGGGAGACCCAGTACTTC.

Ten or more counts support this clonotype. The gene calls are TRBV12-3 or TRBV12-4 and TRBJ2-2, with a possible D match to TRBD1 (6 bases). Deletions cut 4 bases from V and 0 bases from J, with 12 bases between. The CDR3 has 16 residues. The CDR3 is CASSWTVKANTGELFF. In nucleotides, the CDR3 is TGTGCCAGCAGTTGGACAGTTAAGGCGAACACCGGGGAGCTGTTTTTT.

This clonotype was seen more than once but under ten times. The chain couples TRBV9 to TRBJ2-3; D is uncertain. Germline-derived CDR1 and CDR2 are SGDLS and YYNGEE. V was trimmed by 0 bases and J by 6 bases, leaving 5 bases between them. This CDR3 has 12 amino acids. CDR3 region: CASSVDGDTQYF. The CDR3 bases are TGTGCCAGCAGCGTAGACGGGGATACGCAGTATTTT.

For this clonotype: It is unclear where the CDR3 begins or ends on the DNA, so no DNA is shown, and the CDR3 is as TCRdb lists it. This chain uses TRBV7-5 with TRBJ1-2. TRBV7-5 is termed a pseudogene. The CDR3 is 10 residues long, counting both termini. CDR3 residues: CISVLTGYTF.

This clonotype was seen more than once but under ten times. This chain links TRBV12-3 or TRBV12-4 with TRBJ1-6; D gene unclear. The CDR3 spans 12 residues. Trimming stripped 6 bases from V and 10 bases from J, with 10 bases between. CDR3 nucleotide sequence: TGTGCCAGCAGCCATCCGGGGTCACCCCTCCACTTT. This gives the protein CASSHPGSPLHF.

This clonotype was detected many times. This sequence joins TRBV6-1 and TRBJ1-5; D is uncertain. Trimming pared 1 base from V and 1 base from J, leaving 8 bases between. The CDR3 contains 15 residues. Germline loops: CDR1 MNHNS, CDR2 SASEGT. The CDR3 nucleotides are TGTGCCAGCAGTGAAGATCCCGTGAGCAATCAGCCCCAGCATTTT. It encodes CASSEDPVSNQPQHF.

This clonotype appeared a few times. The CDR3 protein is CASSNRAREAFF. CDR3 sequence (DNA): TGTGCCAGCAGTAACAGGGCGCGAGAAGCTTTCTTT. V gene TRBV6-6 combines with J gene TRBJ1-1, with D possibly TRBD1 on 6 matching bases. V lost 5 bases and J lost 8, with 12 bases in between. The germline V gene encodes CDR1 MNHNY and CDR2 SVGAGI (reference sequence). The CDR3 is 12 residues long.

This clonotype was detected many times. The junction shows a germline mismatch at one end, possibly a read error. V usage is TRBV3-1 and J usage is TRBJ2-7; 8 positions agree with TRBD2. The CDR3 is made up of 12 amino acids. The germline V gene encodes CDR1 LGHDT and CDR2 YNNKEL (reference sequence). CDR3 DNA: TGTGCCAGCAGCACCCCCGGGACTAGTCCCATCTTC. The encoded protein is CASSTPGTSPIF.

This clonotype has ten or more counts. The chain couples TRBV5-1 to TRBJ1-5; the match to TRBD1 covers 7 bases. The CDR3 runs to 15 residues. Germline assignment: CDR1 SGHRS and CDR2 YFSETQ. V lost 4 bases, J lost 3 bases, and 7 bases stayed unmatched. The CDR3 loop reads CASSQGTDVNQPQHF. The CDR3 coding sequence is TGCGCCAGCAGCCAAGGGACAGATGTCAATCAGCCCCAGCATTTT.

This clonotype was observed at least ten times. The rearrangement joins TRBV20-1 to TRBJ2-3, with D possibly being TRBD1 or TRBD2 (6 bases each). The V end was cut by 3 bases, the J end by 4 bases, with 14 bases between. Germline V lookup: CDR1 DFQATT, CDR2 SNEGSKA (reference sequence). This CDR3 contains 14 residues. As DNA, the CDR3 is TGCAGTGCTAGCTGGAGGGGGGCCGCAGATACGCAGTATTTT. Its protein is CSASWRGAADTQYF.

V and J are TRBV11-3 and TRBJ2-1, with TRBD1 matching over 10 bases. Trimming took 6 bases from V and 7 from J; bases not matched to a gene: 3. Looked up from germline, CDR1 is SGHNT and CDR2 is YENEEA. The CDR3 is 13 residues long. The DNA for the CDR3 is TGTGCCAGCAGGCGGACAGGGGGGAATGAGCAGTTCTTC. Residues: CASRRTGGNEQFF.

This clonotype was detected ten times or more. This rearrangement joins TRBV5-8 to TRBJ1-2; D gene unclear. The CDR3 sequence is 15 residues long. Trimming cost V 0 bases and J 4 bases, with 13 bases left between them. CDR1 and CDR2 from the germline V gene are SGHTS and YDEGEE. The CDR3 nucleotides read TGTGCCAGCAGCTTGGGGGTCTCCTACCTCTATGGCTACACCTTC. Protein sequence: CASSLGVSYLYGYTF.

This clonotype was found many times. CDR3 DNA sequence: TGTGCCACCAGCACCTTCCCCGGTGGGGAAAAACTGTTTTTT. This sequence encodes CATSTFPGGEKLFF. V is TRBV15 and J is TRBJ1-4; D gene uncertain. Trimming cost V 4 bases and J 8 bases, with 14 bases left between them. The germline gives CDR1 LNHNV, CDR2 YYDKDF (reference sequence). This CDR3 region has 14 residues.

This clonotype was observed a handful of times. In DNA form, the CDR3 reads TGTGCCTGGAGTCAGGGGTACTCTGGAAACACCATATATTTT. Its translation: CAWSQGYSGNTIYF. The chain employs TRBV30 and TRBJ1-3; possible D gene TRBD1, 6 bases. The V end was cut by 2 bases, the J end by 0 bases, with 8 bases between. CDR1 is GTSNPN and CDR2 is SVGIG in the germline V gene (reference sequence). The CDR3 has 14 residues.